This TCR beta chain was identified during a study of blood T cell repertoires in COVID-19. In the study overall: The United States, Italy and Spain provided the acute and convalescent COVID-19 samples. From T cells, B-cell-depleted T cells, or PBMCs came the material, which was cDNA or gDNA.

Per the original methods: Nucleated cell number was recorded as an estimate derived from reference gene primer amplification. The table came from immunoSEQ multiplex PCR; TCRdb's copy has only in-frame clones and leaves some out. The DNA was the basis for D and trimming; V, J and clone size are from that table. The sample includes about 140,000 clones, roughly 85% of them seen just once. V was cut by 7 bases and J by 4 bases, with 13 bases left in between. CDR3 size: 13 residues. The sample comprised peripheral blood. This chain joins TRBV12-3 or TRBV12-4 and TRBJ1-2; a possible D gene is TRBD1 (6 bases). This sequence was found in a man between 60 and 75 years old with acute or convalescent COVID-19. The CDR3: CASTPTGSYGYTF. The DNA for the CDR3 is TGTGCCAGCACCCCGACAGGAAGCTATGGCTACACCTTC.